This T cell receptor beta chain was observed in a study of blood T cells in healthy people across ages. This clonotype occurred a few times. The CDR3 has 13 amino acids. From germline, CDR1 is MNHEY and CDR2 SVGEGT. V was shortened by 7 bases and J by 0 bases, with 7 bases between the two germline ends. A second about 6 to 12 cycle PCR used barcoded and J-beta primers. TCRdb redid the calling of the 5' RACE reads with MiXCR, one entry per CDR3 protein. The sample lists around 790,000 distinct CDR3 sequences, 44% seen once, with about 21% in the top ten. The chain carries TRBV6-2 or TRBV6-3 and TRBJ1-5; D is uncertain. Sequencing was done on a sample of blood. This clonotype was obtained from a man aged 55 to 69 in good health. The DNA of the CDR3 is TGTGCCAGCACGGATTATAGCAATCAGCCCCAGCATTTT. Translating it yields CASTDYSNQPQHF.